This is a list of T cell receptor beta chains from one sample in a study of read filtering for tumor transcriptome and immune sequencing. TCRdb re-analysed the reads in MiXCR, keeping a single row per CDR3 protein. The sample includes around 38,000 distinct CDR3 sequences, roughly an eighth of them seen just once. Sequencing was carried out using a population of CD138-negative cells sorted from bone marrow. These receptor sequences come from a donor at least 40 years old with multiple myeloma. Each CDR3 is given with its conserved first and last residue. A D gene is named only where the DNA matches it firmly. Size is stated for part of the rows, as once, few or many counts, or as a class when the clone is expanded.

j_gene: TRBJ2-2
d_gene: -
abundance: many
v_gene: TRBV7-3
CDR3aa: CASSLVSGTGSGELFF
CDR3nt: TGTGCCAGCAGCTTAGTCTCCGGGACCGGATCCGGGGAGCTGTTTTTT

j_gene: TRBJ2-3
d_gene: TRBD1
abundance: many
v_gene: TRBV5-5
CDR3aa: CASSQGQISTDTQYF
CDR3nt: TGTGCCAGCAGCCAGGGACAGATTAGCACAGATACGCAGTATTTT

j_gene: TRBJ2-7
d_gene: -
abundance: many
v_gene: TRBV4-1
CDR3aa: CASSQADSRSYEQYF
CDR3nt: TGCGCCAGCAGCCAAGCGGACAGCCGCTCCTACGAGCAGTACTTC

j_gene: TRBJ2-2
d_gene: TRBD2
abundance: many
v_gene: TRBV19
CDR3aa: CASSNHGLAGETGELFF
CDR3nt: TGTGCCAGTAGCAATCACGGACTAGCGGGAGAAACCGGGGAGCTGTTTTTT

j_gene: TRBJ2-7
d_gene: -
abundance: many
v_gene: TRBV29-1
CDR3aa: CSVSGTYEQYF
CDR3nt: TGCAGCGTCTCCGGGACTTACGAGCAGTACTTC

j_gene: TRBJ2-2
d_gene: -
abundance: few
v_gene: TRBV5-1
CDR3aa: CASSPQSLDTGELFF
CDR3nt: TGCGCCAGCAGCCCCCAGAGTTTGGACACCGGGGAGCTGTTTTTT

j_gene: TRBJ2-2
d_gene: TRBD2
abundance: medium-sized
v_gene: TRBV7-2
CDR3aa: CASSRRGRVPGELFF
CDR3nt: TGTGCCAGCAGCCGTCGCGGGAGGGTCCCCGGGGAGCTGTTTTTT

j_gene: TRBJ2-2
d_gene: -
abundance: many
v_gene: TRBV5-4
CDR3aa: CASSLGGGLATGELFF
CDR3nt: TGTGCCAGCAGCTTGGGGGGGGGGCTGGCCACCGGGGAGCTGTTTTTT

j_gene: TRBJ2-3
d_gene: TRBD2
abundance: many
v_gene: TRBV20-1
CDR3aa: CSASALAGGDTQYF
CDR3nt: TGCAGTGCTAGTGCTCTAGCGGGAGGTGATACGCAGTATTTT

j_gene: TRBJ2-3
d_gene: TRBD2
abundance: many
v_gene: TRBV20-1
CDR3aa: CSALAGAGGNEDTQYF
CDR3nt: TGCAGTGCCCTCGCCGGGGCGGGAGGCAATGAAGATACGCAGTATTTT

j_gene: TRBJ2-1
d_gene: TRBD1
abundance: many
v_gene: TRBV7-9
CDR3aa: CASSMDRVSNEQFF
CDR3nt: TGTGCCAGCAGCATGGACAGGGTTAGCAATGAGCAGTTCTTC

j_gene: TRBJ1-1
d_gene: TRBD1
abundance: many
v_gene: TRBV6-6
CDR3aa: CASSYVTGGGHTEAFF
CDR3nt: TGTGCCAGCAGTTACGTGACAGGGGGTGGGCACACTGAAGCTTTCTTT

j_gene: TRBJ1-5
d_gene: TRBD1
abundance: many
v_gene: TRBV6-2/TRBV6-3
CDR3aa: CASSYDRGRIRSNQPQHF
CDR3nt: TGTGCCAGCAGTTACGACAGGGGGAGGATTCGAAGCAATCAGCCCCAGCATTTT

j_gene: TRBJ2-1
d_gene: -
abundance: many
v_gene: TRBV5-1
CDR3aa: CASSLDTGTYNEQFF
CDR3nt: TGCGCCAGCAGCTTGGATACAGGGACTTACAATGAGCAGTTCTTC

j_gene: TRBJ1-2
d_gene: -
abundance: many
v_gene: TRBV25-1
CDR3aa: CASSEQGKGGSYTF
CDR3nt: TGTGCCAGCAGTGAACAGGGGAAAGGAGGCAGCTACACCTTC

j_gene: TRBJ2-5
d_gene: -
abundance: many
v_gene: TRBV2
CDR3aa: CASSRSGGKVETQYF
CDR3nt: TGTGCCAGCAGCCGGTCGGGGGGCAAGGTTGAGACCCAGTACTTC

j_gene: TRBJ2-1
d_gene: -
abundance: few
v_gene: TRBV18
CDR3aa: CASSPRAEQFF
CDR3nt: TGTGCCAGCTCACCCAGGGCAGAGCAGTTCTTC

j_gene: TRBJ1-5
d_gene: -
abundance: few
v_gene: TRBV5-1
CDR3aa: CASSLGQEGGNQPQHF
CDR3nt: TGCGCCAGCAGCTTGGGACAGGAGGGTGGCAATCAGCCCCAGCATTTT

j_gene: TRBJ2-1
d_gene: TRBD2
abundance: many
v_gene: TRBV7-9
CDR3aa: CASSQRDRTYNEQFF
CDR3nt: TGTGCCAGCAGTCAGCGGGATAGGACCTACAATGAGCAGTTCTTC

j_gene: TRBJ1-5
d_gene: -
abundance: few
v_gene: TRBV12-3/TRBV12-4
CDR3aa: CASSPTGLSNQPQHF
CDR3nt: TGTGCCAGCAGTCCCACAGGTTTAAGCAATCAGCCCCAGCATTTT

j_gene: TRBJ2-1
d_gene: -
abundance: -
v_gene: TRBV7-9
CDR3aa: CASSLLFNGYNEQFF
CDR3nt: TGTGCCAGCAGCTTATTGTTTAACGGTTACAATGAGCAGTTCTTC

j_gene: TRBJ2-3
d_gene: -
abundance: many
v_gene: TRBV5-1
CDR3aa: CASSLGDGPTDTQYF
CDR3nt: TGCGCCAGCAGCTTGGGGGACGGACCCACAGATACGCAGTATTTT

j_gene: TRBJ2-7
d_gene: -
abundance: many
v_gene: TRBV20-1
CDR3aa: CSASSIGTISYEQYF
CDR3nt: TGCAGTGCTAGTTCGATCGGGACAATCTCCTACGAGCAGTACTTC

j_gene: TRBJ2-1
d_gene: -
abundance: -
v_gene: TRBV5-6
CDR3aa: CASSLRAAAYEQFF
CDR3nt: TGTGCCAGCAGCCTACGGGCCGCCGCTTATGAGCAGTTCTTC

j_gene: TRBJ2-5
d_gene: TRBD2
abundance: many
v_gene: TRBV27
CDR3aa: CASRAAGGGETQYF
CDR3nt: TGTGCCAGCAGAGCAGCGGGAGGGGGAGAGACCCAGTACTTC

j_gene: TRBJ2-4
d_gene: TRBD2
abundance: few
v_gene: TRBV6-6
CDR3aa: CAGTPSGRGNIQYF
CDR3nt: TGTGCCGGCACCCCTAGCGGGAGGGGTAACATTCAGTACTTC

j_gene: TRBJ2-7
d_gene: -
abundance: -
v_gene: TRBV11-2
CDR3aa: CASRPSGGSYEQYF
CDR3nt: TGTGCCAGCAGACCTAGTGGGGGCTCCTACGAGCAGTACTTC

j_gene: TRBJ2-7
d_gene: TRBD2
abundance: few
v_gene: TRBV7-2
CDR3aa: CASRTSGTYEQYF
CDR3nt: TGTGCCTCTCGGACTAGCGGCACCTACGAGCAGTACTTC

j_gene: TRBJ2-2
d_gene: -
abundance: many
v_gene: TRBV20-1
CDR3aa: CSARDRTTNTGELFF
CDR3nt: TGCAGTGCTAGAGATCGGACTACGAACACCGGGGAGCTGTTTTTT

j_gene: TRBJ2-3
d_gene: -
abundance: many
v_gene: TRBV29-1
CDR3aa: CSVGRADTQYF
CDR3nt: TGCAGCGTAGGGCGTGCAGATACGCAGTATTTT

j_gene: TRBJ2-1
d_gene: -
abundance: -
v_gene: TRBV7-9
CDR3aa: CASSFTYSGEQFF
CDR3nt: TGTGCCAGCAGCTTCACCTACTCCGGTGAGCAGTTCTTC

j_gene: TRBJ2-1
d_gene: TRBD1
abundance: few
v_gene: TRBV28
CDR3aa: CASRGQPHLKQFF
CDR3nt: TGTGCCAGCAGGGGACAGCCGCATTTAAAGCAGTTCTTC

j_gene: TRBJ2-2
d_gene: -
abundance: many
v_gene: TRBV13
CDR3aa: CATTRGDGVTGELFF
CDR3nt: TGTGCCACCACCAGGGGAGATGGGGTCACCGGGGAGCTGTTTTTT

j_gene: TRBJ2-5
d_gene: -
abundance: many
v_gene: TRBV14
CDR3aa: CASSRYQETQYF
CDR3nt: TGTGCCAGCAGCCGGTACCAAGAGACCCAGTACTTC

j_gene: TRBJ2-2
d_gene: -
abundance: many
v_gene: TRBV20-1
CDR3aa: CSASLGWGELFF
CDR3nt: TGCAGTGCTAGTCTAGGATGGGGGGAGCTGTTTTTT

j_gene: TRBJ2-3
d_gene: -
abundance: many
v_gene: TRBV7-9
CDR3aa: CASSPGDVTPYTDTQYF
CDR3nt: TGTGCCAGCAGCCCAGGAGACGTAACGCCTTACACAGATACGCAGTATTTT

j_gene: TRBJ2-1
d_gene: TRBD2
abundance: many
v_gene: TRBV20-1
CDR3aa: CSARALAARSYNEQFF
CDR3nt: TGCAGTGCTAGAGCGCTAGCGGCGCGCTCCTACAATGAGCAGTTCTTC

j_gene: TRBJ2-1
d_gene: TRBD2
abundance: many
v_gene: TRBV13
CDR3aa: CASSLLLAGGIGEQFF
CDR3nt: TGTGCCAGCAGCTTACTACTAGCGGGGGGCATTGGTGAGCAGTTCTTC

j_gene: TRBJ1-1
d_gene: -
abundance: many
v_gene: TRBV10-3
CDR3aa: CAISGSARGTEAFF
CDR3nt: TGTGCCATCAGTGGATCGGCGAGGGGCACTGAAGCTTTCTTT

j_gene: TRBJ2-5
d_gene: -
abundance: many
v_gene: TRBV29-1
CDR3aa: CSVGGGTAKETQYF
CDR3nt: TGCAGCGTTGGAGGTGGGACGGCAAAAGAGACCCAGTACTTC

j_gene: TRBJ2-6
d_gene: -
abundance: many
v_gene: TRBV6-6
CDR3aa: CASSYGRPGANVLTF
CDR3nt: TGTGCCAGCAGTTACGGACGGCCCGGGGCCAACGTCCTGACTTTC

j_gene: TRBJ2-2
d_gene: -
abundance: many
v_gene: TRBV27
CDR3aa: CASGPGGSNTGELFF
CDR3nt: TGTGCCAGCGGCCCCGGGGGTTCGAACACCGGGGAGCTGTTTTTT

j_gene: TRBJ1-5
d_gene: -
abundance: many
v_gene: TRBV7-6
CDR3aa: CASSLRGNQPQHF
CDR3nt: TGTGCCAGCAGCTTACGAGGCAATCAGCCCCAGCATTTT

j_gene: TRBJ2-3
d_gene: -
abundance: many
v_gene: TRBV27
CDR3aa: CASSFGADTQYF
CDR3nt: TGTGCCAGCAGTTTTGGCGCAGATACGCAGTATTTT

j_gene: TRBJ1-1
d_gene: -
abundance: many
v_gene: TRBV20-1
CDR3aa: CSAPPGLFMNTEAFF
CDR3nt: TGCAGTGCTCCCCCGGGATTATTTATGAACACTGAAGCTTTCTTT